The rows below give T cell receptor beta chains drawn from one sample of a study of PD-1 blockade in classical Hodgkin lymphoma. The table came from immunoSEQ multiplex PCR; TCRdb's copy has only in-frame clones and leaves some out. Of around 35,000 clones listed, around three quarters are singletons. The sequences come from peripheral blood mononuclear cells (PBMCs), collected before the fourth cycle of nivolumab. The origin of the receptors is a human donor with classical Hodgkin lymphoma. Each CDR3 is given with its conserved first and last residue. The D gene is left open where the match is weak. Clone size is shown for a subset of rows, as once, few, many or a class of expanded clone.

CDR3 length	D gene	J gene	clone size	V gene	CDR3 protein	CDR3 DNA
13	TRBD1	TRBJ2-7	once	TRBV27	CASTGTGAYEQYF	TGTGCCAGCACCGGGACAGGTGCCTACGAGCAGTACTTC
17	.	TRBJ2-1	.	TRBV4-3	CASSQDLPGESYNEQFF	TGCGCCAGCAGCCAAGATCTCCCGGGAGAGTCCTACAATGAGCAGTTCTTC
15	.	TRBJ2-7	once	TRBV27	CASRFSLGPGYEQYF	TGTGCCAGCAGGTTTTCATTAGGTCCCGGGTACGAGCAGTACTTC
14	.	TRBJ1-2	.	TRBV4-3	CASSQEPGAYGYTF	TGCGCCAGCAGCCAAGAACCGGGGGCCTATGGCTACACCTTC
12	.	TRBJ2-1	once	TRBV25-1	CASSEGQTKQFF	TGTGCCAGCAGTGAAGGACAGACCAAGCAGTTCTTC
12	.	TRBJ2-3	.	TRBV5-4	CATGRGTDTQYF	TGTGCGACGGGAAGGGGTACAGATACGCAGTATTTT
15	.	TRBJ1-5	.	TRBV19	CASSIVRGSNQPQHF	TGTGCCAGTAGTATAGTTAGGGGTAGCAATCAGCCCCAGCATTTT
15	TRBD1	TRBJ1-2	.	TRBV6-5	CASSRDPTGYLGYTF	TGTGCCAGCAGCCGAGACCCGACAGGGTATCTTGGCTACACCTTC
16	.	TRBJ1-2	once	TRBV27	CASSQATTGLRRGYTF	TGTGCCAGCAGCCAAGCCACCACAGGGCTGAGACGGGGCTACACCTTC
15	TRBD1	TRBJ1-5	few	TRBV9	CASSVEGGLNQPQHF	TGTGCCAGCAGCGTAGAAGGGGGCCTAAATCAGCCCCAGCATTTT
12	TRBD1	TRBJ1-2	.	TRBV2	CASTRQGPGYTF	TGTGCCAGCACCCGACAGGGTCCTGGCTACACCTTC
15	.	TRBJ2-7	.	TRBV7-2	CASSPHPGGLYEQYF	TGTGCCAGCAGCCCCCACCCGGGTGGATTATACGAGCAGTACTTC
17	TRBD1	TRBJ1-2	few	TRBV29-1	CSVPGQGNLDPNYGYTF	TGCAGCGTACCCGGACAGGGGAATTTGGACCCTAACTATGGCTACACCTTC
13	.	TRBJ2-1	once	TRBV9	CASSVVANNEQFF	TGTGCCAGCAGCGTAGTAGCGAACAATGAGCAGTTCTTC
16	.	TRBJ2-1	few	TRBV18	CASSPYTTSSYNEQFF	TGTGCCAGCTCACCTTATACGACGTCCTCCTACAATGAGCAGTTCTTC
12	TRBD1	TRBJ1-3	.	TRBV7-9	CASIDRENTIYF	TGTGCCAGCATCGACAGGGAAAACACCATATATTTT
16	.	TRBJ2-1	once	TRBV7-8	CASSQSWGGPYNEQFF	TGTGCCAGCAGCCAATCCTGGGGGGGGCCTTACAATGAGCAGTTCTTC
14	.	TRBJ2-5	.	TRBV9	CASSVGAEVQTQYF	TGTGCCAGCAGCGTAGGGGCGGAGGTTCAGACCCAGTACTTC
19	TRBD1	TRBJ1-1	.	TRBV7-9	CASSPYRQGASRVNTEAFF	TGTGCCAGCAGCCCTTACCGACAGGGGGCCAGCCGGGTGAACACTGAAGCTTTCTTT
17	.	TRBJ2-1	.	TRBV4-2	CASSLTWGVGRYNEQFF	TGTGCCAGCAGCCTTACCTGGGGGGTTGGGCGCTACAATGAGCAGTTCTTC
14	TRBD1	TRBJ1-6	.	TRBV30	CAWSVRGPHSPLHF	TGTGCCTGGAGTGTGAGGGGGCCCCATTCACCCCTCCACTTT
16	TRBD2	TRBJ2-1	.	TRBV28	CASSRLTSGMAPQQFF	TGTGCCAGCAGTCGGCTGACTAGCGGGATGGCCCCCCAGCAGTTCTTC
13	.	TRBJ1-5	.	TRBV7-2	CASSLWRNQPQHF	TGTGCCAGCAGCTTATGGCGAAATCAGCCCCAGCATTTT
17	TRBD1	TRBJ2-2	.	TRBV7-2	CASSLQGAATNTGELFF	TGTGCCAGCAGCCTACAGGGGGCTGCCACGAACACCGGGGAGCTGTTTTTT
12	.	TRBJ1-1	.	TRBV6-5	CATMRLGTEAFF	TGTGCCACGATGAGACTAGGCACTGAAGCTTTCTTT
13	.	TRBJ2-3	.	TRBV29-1	CSVREFGGDTQYF	TGCAGCGTACGGGAGTTCGGGGGAGATACGCAGTATTTT
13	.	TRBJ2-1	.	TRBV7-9	CASSLRTDNEQFF	TGTGCCAGCAGTCTCCGGACAGACAATGAGCAGTTCTTC
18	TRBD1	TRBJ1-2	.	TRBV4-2	CASSQEGRDSFFNYGYTF	TGTGCCAGCAGCCAAGAAGGCCGGGACAGCTTTTTCAACTATGGCTACACCTTC
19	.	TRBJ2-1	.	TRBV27	CASSPRFRTGALGGNEQFF	TGTGCCAGCAGTCCCCGTTTTAGGACCGGAGCTTTAGGGGGAAATGAGCAGTTCTTC
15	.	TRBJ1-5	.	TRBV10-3	CAISTWDNSNQPQHF	TGTGCCATCAGTACCTGGGATAATAGCAATCAGCCCCAGCATTTT
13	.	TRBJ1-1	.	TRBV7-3	CASSPTSVNEAFF	TGTGCCAGCAGCCCCACCTCTGTCAATGAAGCTTTCTTT
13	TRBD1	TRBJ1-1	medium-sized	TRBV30	CAWSEGGGTEAFF	TGTGCCTGGAGTGAAGGGGGCGGGACTGAAGCTTTCTTT
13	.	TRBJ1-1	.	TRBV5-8	CASSLQGNTEAFF	TGTGCCAGCAGCCTACAGGGGAACACTGAAGCTTTCTTT
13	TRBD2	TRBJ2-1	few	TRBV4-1	CASSQSAGNEQFF	TGCGCCAGCAGCCAATCAGCGGGGAATGAGCAGTTCTTC
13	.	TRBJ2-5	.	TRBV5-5	CASSVQDQETQYF	TGTGCCAGCAGCGTACAGGACCAAGAGACCCAGTACTTC
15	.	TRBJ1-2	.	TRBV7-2	CASSSLWEQGYGYTF	TGTGCCAGCAGCTCTCTTTGGGAACAGGGATATGGCTACACCTTC
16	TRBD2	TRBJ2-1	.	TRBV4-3	CASSPDYGGGLNEQFF	TGCGCCAGCAGTCCCGATTATGGGGGGGGACTCAATGAGCAGTTCTTC
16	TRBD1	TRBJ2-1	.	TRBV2	CASSEEDRLLANEQFF	TGTGCCAGCAGTGAAGAGGACAGGTTATTAGCCAATGAGCAGTTCTTC
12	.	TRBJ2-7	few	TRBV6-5	CASSYPTGEQYF	TGTGCCAGCAGTTACCCCACGGGGGAGCAGTACTTC
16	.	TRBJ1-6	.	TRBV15	CATSRDGALRNSPLHF	TGTGCCACCAGCAGAGATGGGGCCCTCCGGAATTCACCCCTCCACTTT
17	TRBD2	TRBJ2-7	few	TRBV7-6	CASSAGLAGDPSYEQYF	TGTGCCAGCAGCGCCGGACTAGCGGGGGACCCCTCCTACGAGCAGTACTTC
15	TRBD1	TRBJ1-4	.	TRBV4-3	CASSRQGGSYEKLFF	TGCGCCAGCAGCCGCCAGGGGGGGTCCTATGAAAAACTGTTTTTT
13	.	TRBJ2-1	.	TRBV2	CASSGGLGNEQFF	TGTGCCAGCAGTGGAGGACTGGGGAATGAGCAGTTCTTC
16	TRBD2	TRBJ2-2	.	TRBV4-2	CASSPHPSGGAGELFF	TGTGCCAGCAGCCCTCATCCTAGCGGGGGGGCCGGGGAGCTGTTTTTT
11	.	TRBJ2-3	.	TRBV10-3	CAISHSDTQYF	TGTGCCATCAGTCACTCAGATACGCAGTATTTT
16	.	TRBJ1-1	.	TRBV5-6	CASSLGVPGSSTEAFF	TGTGCCAGCAGCTTGGGGGTACCAGGCTCCAGCACTGAAGCTTTCTTT
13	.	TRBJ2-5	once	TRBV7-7	CASSFSDGETQYF	TGTGCTAGCAGCTTTAGTGACGGGGAGACCCAGTACTTC
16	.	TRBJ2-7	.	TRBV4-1	CASSQEPAGASYEQYF	TGCGCCAGCAGCCAAGAACCCGCAGGGGCCTCCTACGAGCAGTACTTC
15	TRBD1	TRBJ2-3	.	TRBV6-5	CASSYSTGYSDTQYF	TGTGCCAGCAGTTACTCGACAGGGTATTCAGATACGCAGTATTTT
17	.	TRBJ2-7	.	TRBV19	CASSIFTLEDRPFEQYF	TGTGCCAGTAGTATATTTACCTTGGAGGACAGACCTTTTGAGCAGTACTTC
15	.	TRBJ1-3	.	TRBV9	CASSVEGNSGNTIYF	TGTGCCAGCAGCGTAGAGGGGAACTCTGGAAACACCATATATTTT
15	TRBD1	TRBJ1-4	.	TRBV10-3	CAISERGQSNEKLFF	TGTGCCATCAGTGAGAGGGGACAGAGTAATGAAAAACTGTTTTTT
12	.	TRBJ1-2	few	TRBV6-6	CASTSGNYGYTF	TGTGCCAGCACGTCAGGGAACTATGGCTACACCTTC